This T cell receptor (beta chain) stems from a study of memory CD8 T cells in hepatitis C reinfection. Study-level information: A couple of donors resolved primary infection, then developed chronic reinfection. Reinfection meant HCV RNA positivity after two negatives ≥60 days apart.

The V gene's germline CDR1 is MNHNS and CDR2 SASEGT. J was trimmed by 1 base and V by 5 bases; bases with no gene match: 1. The CDR3 length is 13 residues. Worth noting for this clone: What it binds is not known.

Findings of the study overall: With five or six donors, public clonotype conclusions could not be definitive.

Sample time point: late/post reinfection, 12 to 24 weeks after detection. No in vitro expansion preceded TCR sequencing of the sorted cells. Method: immunoSEQ multiplex PCR; TCRdb's copy keeps in-frame clones and lacks some. The repertoire holds around 45,000 clones, 89% seen once, with 0.65% to 0.8% in the top ten. This TCR was sampled from a man in his late teens or twenties with hepatitis C virus infection. The rearrangement joins TRBV6-1 to TRBJ1-1; the match to TRBD1 covers 7 bases. The specimen was naive CD8+ T cells sorted from blood. CDR3 sequence reads: CASSWTGNTEAFF. The CDR3 DNA reads as TGTGCCAGCAGTTGGACAGGGAACACTGAAGCTTTCTTT.